This TCR beta chain was recorded in a study of PD-L1 blockade in urothelial cancer. Whole-study context: Most of the 29 patients were men who had bladder-origin urothelial cancer. The authors examined blood 3 weeks (second dose) and 6 weeks after treatment start. Blood samples had a median of approximately 150,000 T cells, roughly 84,000 unique TCRs, and clonality approximately 0.086.

The V gene's germline CDR1 is SGHAT and CDR2 FQNNGV. Trimming cost V 1 base and J 11 bases; bases outside gene matches: 14. The CDR3 totals 16 residues. Each PCR received spiked synthetic TCR analog templates. Sequencing was performed with immunoSEQ multiplex PCR; in TCRdb, only in-frame clones are kept and a portion is missing. In the table there are under 55,000 clones, around four fifths of which are singletons. Regarding time point: pretreatment peripheral blood. Sequencing used PBMCs, obtained around atezolizumab (anti-PD-L1) treatment. The chain employs TRBV11-2 and TRBJ2-1; 7 bases are shared with TRBD2. The receptor was isolated from a man in his 70s with urothelial cancer. The CDR3 loop reads CASSLGASGHYLQQFF. CDR3 coding DNA: TGTGCCAGCAGCTTAGGGGCTAGCGGACACTACCTGCAGCAGTTCTTC.